What follows is one T cell receptor beta chain and its context. The data were taken from a study of blood T cell repertoires in COVID-19. Study information: The analysed material was cDNA or gDNA that came from T cells, B-cell-depleted T cells, or PBMCs.

Per the original data handling: Nucleated cell number was recorded as an estimate derived from reference gene primer amplification. Sequenced by immunoSEQ multiplex PCR; TCRdb stores in-frame clones only, minus some. V, J and clone size were drawn from that table, and D and trimming were deduced from the DNA. This table has tens of thousands of clones, around 89% appearing once. V dropped 3 bases and J dropped 10; count of bases not matched to a gene: 13. From germline, CDR1 is SQVTM and CDR2 ANQGSEA. The CDR3 has 15 residues. J is TRBJ2-3 and V is TRBV29-1, with 10 bases fitting TRBD2. Material: peripheral blood. This TCR came from a human donor in a cohort sampled during active COVID-19. CDR3 nucleotides: TGCAGCGTTGAGATAGCGGGGGGTAATTCTGGGGCGCAGTATTTT. Amino acid sequence: CSVEIAGGNSGAQYF.